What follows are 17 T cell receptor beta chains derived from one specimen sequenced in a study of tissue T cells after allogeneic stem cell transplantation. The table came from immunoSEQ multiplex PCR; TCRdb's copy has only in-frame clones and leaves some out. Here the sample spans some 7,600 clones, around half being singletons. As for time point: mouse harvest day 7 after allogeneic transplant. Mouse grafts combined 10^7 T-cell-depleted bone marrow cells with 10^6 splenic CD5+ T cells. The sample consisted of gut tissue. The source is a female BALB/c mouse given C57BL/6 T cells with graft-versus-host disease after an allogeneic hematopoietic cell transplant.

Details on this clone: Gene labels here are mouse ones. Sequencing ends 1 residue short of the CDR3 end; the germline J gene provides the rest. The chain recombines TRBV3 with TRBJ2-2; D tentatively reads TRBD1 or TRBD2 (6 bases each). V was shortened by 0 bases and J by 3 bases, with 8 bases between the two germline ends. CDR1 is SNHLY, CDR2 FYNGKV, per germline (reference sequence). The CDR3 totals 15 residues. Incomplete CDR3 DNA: TGTGCCAGCAGCTTAGCGGGGGCGGACACCGGGCAGCTCTAC. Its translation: CASSLAGADTGQLY. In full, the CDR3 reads CASSLAGADTGQLYF.

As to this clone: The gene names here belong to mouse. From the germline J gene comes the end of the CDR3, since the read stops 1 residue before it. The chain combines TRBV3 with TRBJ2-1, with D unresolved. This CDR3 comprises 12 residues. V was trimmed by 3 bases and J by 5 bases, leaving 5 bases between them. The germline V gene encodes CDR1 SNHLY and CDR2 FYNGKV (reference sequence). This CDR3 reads CASSLRDAEQFF. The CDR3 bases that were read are TGTGCCAGCAGCTTGAGAGATGCTGAGCAGTTC.

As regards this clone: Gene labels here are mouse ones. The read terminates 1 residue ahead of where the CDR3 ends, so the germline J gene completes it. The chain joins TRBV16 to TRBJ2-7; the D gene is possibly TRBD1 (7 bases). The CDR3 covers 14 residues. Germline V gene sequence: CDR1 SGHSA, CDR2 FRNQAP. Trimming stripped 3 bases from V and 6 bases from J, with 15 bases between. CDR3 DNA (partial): TGTGCAAGCAGCTTGAGAGGGGGCGATTTTGAACAGTAC. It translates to CASSLRGGDFEQY. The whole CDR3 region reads CASSLRGGDFEQYF.

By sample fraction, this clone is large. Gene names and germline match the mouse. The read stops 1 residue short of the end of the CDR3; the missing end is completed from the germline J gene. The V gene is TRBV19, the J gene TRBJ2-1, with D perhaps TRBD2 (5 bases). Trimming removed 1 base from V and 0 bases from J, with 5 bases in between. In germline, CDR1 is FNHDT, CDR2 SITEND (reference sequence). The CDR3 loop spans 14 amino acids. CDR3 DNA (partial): TGTGCCAGCAGTATAACTGGTAACTATGCTGAGCAGTTC. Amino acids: CASSITGNYAEQF. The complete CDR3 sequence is CASSITGNYAEQFF.

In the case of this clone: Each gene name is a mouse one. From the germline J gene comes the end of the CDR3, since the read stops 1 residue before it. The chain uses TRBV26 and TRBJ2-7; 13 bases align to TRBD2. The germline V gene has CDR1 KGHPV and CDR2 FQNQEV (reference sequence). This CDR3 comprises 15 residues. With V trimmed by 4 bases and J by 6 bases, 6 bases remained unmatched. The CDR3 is CASSPGLGGRREQYF. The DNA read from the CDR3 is TGTGCCAGCAGTCCAGGACTGGGGGGGCGCCGTGAACAGTAC.

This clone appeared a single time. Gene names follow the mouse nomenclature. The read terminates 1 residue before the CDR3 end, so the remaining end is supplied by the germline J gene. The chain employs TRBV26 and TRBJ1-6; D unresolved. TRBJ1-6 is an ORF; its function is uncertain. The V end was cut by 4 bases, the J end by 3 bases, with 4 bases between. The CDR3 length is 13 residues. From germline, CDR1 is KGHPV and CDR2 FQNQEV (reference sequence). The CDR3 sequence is CASSPNYNSPLYF. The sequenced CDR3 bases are TGTGCCAGCAGTCCCAACTATAATTCGCCCCTCTAC.

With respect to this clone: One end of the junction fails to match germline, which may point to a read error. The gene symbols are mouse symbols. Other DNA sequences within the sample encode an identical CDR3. The DNA read from the CDR3 is TGCGCCAGCAGTTTCCTGGGGCAAAACACCTTGTAC. This codes for CASSFLGQNTLY. The whole CDR3 sequence reads CASSFLGQNTLYF. This chain joins TRBV15 and TRBJ2-4; tentative D call: TRBD2 (6 bases). The missing CDR3 end, 1 residue past where the read stops, is filled in from the germline J gene. Germline assignment: CDR1 SGHND and CDR2 FRSKSL. The CDR3 has 13 residues. Using reference TRBV15 and TRBJ2-4 for the parts outside the CDR3, the full variable domain is DAGVTQTPRHEVAEKGQTIILKCEPVSGHNDLFWYRQTKIQGLELLSYFRSKSLMEDGGAFKDRFKAEMLNSSFSTLKIQPTEPKDSAVYLCASSFLGQNTLYFGAGTRLSVL.

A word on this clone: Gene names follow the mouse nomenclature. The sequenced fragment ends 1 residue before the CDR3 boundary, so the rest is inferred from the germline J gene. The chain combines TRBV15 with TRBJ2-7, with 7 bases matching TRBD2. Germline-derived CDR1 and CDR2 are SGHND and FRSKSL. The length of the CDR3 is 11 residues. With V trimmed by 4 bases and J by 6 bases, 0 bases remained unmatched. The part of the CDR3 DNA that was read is TGTGCCAGCAGTTGGGGGGGTGAACAGTAC. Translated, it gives CASSWGGEQY. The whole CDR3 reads CASSWGGEQYF.

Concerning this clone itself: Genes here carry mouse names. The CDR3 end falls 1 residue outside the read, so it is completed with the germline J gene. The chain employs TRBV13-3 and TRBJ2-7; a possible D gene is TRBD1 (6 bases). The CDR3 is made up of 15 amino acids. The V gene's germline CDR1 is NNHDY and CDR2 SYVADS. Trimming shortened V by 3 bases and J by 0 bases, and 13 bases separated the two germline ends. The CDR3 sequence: CASSGRQESSYEQYF. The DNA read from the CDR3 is TGTGCCAGCAGTGGCCGACAGGAGAGCTCCTATGAACAGTAC.

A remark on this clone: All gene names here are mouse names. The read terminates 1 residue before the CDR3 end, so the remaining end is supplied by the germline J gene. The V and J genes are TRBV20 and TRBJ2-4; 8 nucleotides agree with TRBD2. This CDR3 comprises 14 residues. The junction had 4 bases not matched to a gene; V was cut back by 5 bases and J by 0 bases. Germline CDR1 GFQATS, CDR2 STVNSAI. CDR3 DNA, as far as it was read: TGTGGTGCTCTGGACTGGGTTAGTCAAAACACCTTGTAC. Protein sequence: CGALDWVSQNTLY. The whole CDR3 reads CGALDWVSQNTLYF.

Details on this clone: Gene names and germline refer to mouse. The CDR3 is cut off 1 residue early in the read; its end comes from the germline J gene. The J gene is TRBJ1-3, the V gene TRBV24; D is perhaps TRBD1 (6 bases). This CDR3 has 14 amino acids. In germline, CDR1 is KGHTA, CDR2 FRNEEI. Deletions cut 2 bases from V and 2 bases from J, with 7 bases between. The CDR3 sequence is CASSLTGPGNTLYF. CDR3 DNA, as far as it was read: TGTGCCAGCAGTCTGACAGGGCCTGGAAATACGCTCTAT.

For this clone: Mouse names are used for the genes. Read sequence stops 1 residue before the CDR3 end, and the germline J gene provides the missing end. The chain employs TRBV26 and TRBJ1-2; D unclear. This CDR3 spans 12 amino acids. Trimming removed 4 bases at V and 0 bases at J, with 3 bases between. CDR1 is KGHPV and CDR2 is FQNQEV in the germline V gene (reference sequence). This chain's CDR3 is CASSPTNSDYTF. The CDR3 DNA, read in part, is TGTGCCAGCAGTCCCACAAACTCCGACTACACC.

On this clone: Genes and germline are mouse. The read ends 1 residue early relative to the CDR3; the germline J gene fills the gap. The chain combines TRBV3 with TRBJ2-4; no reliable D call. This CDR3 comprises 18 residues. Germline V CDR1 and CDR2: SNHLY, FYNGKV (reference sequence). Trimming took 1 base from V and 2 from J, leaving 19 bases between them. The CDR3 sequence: CASSLETGLGANQNTLYF. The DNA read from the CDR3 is TGTGCCAGCAGCTTAGAGACGGGCTTGGGCGCGAATCAAAACACCTTGTAC.

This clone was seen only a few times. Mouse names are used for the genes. The part of the CDR3 DNA that was read is TGTGCCAGCAGCCTCGGACAGGGGGCTTCCTATGAACAGTAC. This sequence encodes CASSLGQGASYEQY. The full CDR3 reads CASSLGQGASYEQYF. V is TRBV24 and J is TRBJ2-7; 11 bases line up with TRBD1. Read sequence stops 1 residue before the CDR3 end, and the germline J gene provides the missing end. Trimming cost V 6 bases and J 1 base; bases outside gene matches: 5. CDR3 length: 15 residues. Germline V gene sequence: CDR1 KGHTA, CDR2 FRNEEI.

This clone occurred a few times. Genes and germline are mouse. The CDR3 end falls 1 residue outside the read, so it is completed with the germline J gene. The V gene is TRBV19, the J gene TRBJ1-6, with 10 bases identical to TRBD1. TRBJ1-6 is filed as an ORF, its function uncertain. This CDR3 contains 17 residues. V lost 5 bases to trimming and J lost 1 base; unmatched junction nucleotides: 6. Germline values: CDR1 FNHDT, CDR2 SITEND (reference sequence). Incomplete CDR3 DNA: TGTGCCAGCAGCCCCCGGGACAGGGGATCCTATAATTCGCCCCTCTAC. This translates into CASSPRDRGSYNSPLY. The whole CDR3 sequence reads CASSPRDRGSYNSPLYF.

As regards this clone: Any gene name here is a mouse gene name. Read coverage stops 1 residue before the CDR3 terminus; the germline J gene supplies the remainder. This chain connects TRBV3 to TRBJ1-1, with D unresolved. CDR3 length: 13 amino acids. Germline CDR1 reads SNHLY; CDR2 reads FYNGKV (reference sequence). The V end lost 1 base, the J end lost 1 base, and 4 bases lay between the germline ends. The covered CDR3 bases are TGTGCCAGCAGCTTAGGCAGGAACACAGAAGTCTTC. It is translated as CASSLGRNTEVF. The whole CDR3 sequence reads CASSLGRNTEVFF.

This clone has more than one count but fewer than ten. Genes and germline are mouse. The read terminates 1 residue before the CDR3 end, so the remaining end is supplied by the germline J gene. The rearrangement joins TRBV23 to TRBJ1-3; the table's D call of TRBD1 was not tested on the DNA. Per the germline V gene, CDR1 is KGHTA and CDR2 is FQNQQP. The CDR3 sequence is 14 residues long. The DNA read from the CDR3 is TGCTCCAGCAGTCGACAGGGGGCTGGAAATACGCTCTAT. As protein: CSSSRQGAGNTLY. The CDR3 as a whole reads CSSSRQGAGNTLYF.